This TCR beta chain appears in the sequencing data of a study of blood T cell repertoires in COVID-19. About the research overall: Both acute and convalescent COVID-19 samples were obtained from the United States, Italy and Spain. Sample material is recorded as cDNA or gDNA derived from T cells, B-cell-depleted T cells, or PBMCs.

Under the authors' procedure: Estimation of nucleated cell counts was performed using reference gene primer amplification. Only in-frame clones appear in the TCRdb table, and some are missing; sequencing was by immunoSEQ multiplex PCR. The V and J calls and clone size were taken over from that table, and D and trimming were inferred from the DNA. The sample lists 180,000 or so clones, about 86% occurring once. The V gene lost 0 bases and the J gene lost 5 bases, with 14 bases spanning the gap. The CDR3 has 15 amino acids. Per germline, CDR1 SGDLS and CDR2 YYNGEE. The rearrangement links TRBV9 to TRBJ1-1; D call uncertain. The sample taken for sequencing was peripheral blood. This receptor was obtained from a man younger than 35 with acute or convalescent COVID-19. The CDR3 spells CASSVEVGGGTEAFF. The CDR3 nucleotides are TGTGCCAGCAGCGTAGAGGTAGGCGGCGGGACTGAAGCTTTCTTT.